A single sample is the source of the 22 T cell receptor beta chains below, sequenced in a study of T-cell reconstitution after alpha-beta-depleted transplantation in children (TCRdb year 2016). The sample's treatment or condition label, decoded: allogeneic hematopoietic cell transplantation with graft depleted of TCRalphabeta T cells and CD19 B cells. Receptor libraries were prepared by PCR. Sequencer: Illumina HiSeq 2500. TCR library preparation used molecular barcoding, with unique molecular identifiers applied to normalize quantification of the TCRbeta repertoire. The raw public data were reprocessed by TCRdb itself: fastp quality trimming at Q25, MiXCR clonotype calling, in-frame beta chains only. All rows with the same CDR3 protein become a single entry with the most common DNA and genes. This sample holds about 830,000 distinct CDR3 sequences; under 20% were observed only once. The top ten clonotypes cover approximately 5% of the sample.

The input for sequencing was PBMCs, mostly from graft donor cells, taken 360 days after TCRalphabeta/CD19-depleted stem cell transplant. These receptors were obtained from a male patient aged 10 to 17 who had a stem cell transplant for acute lymphoblastic leukemia, so the T cells may come from the graft donor.

The rearrangement joins TRBV12-3 or TRBV12-4 to TRBJ2-3; TRBD2 agrees at 7 bases. The CDR3 has 15 residues. The V and J ends lost 7 bases and 0 bases, in that order; junction bases with no gene match: 7. CDR3 protein: CASTLGGTSTDTQYF. The CDR3 bases are TGTGCCAGCACCTTGGGGGGGACTAGCACAGATACGCAGTATTTT.

The chain has TRBV7-6 and TRBJ1-1; D is perhaps TRBD1 (5 bases). The germline gives CDR1 SGHVS, CDR2 FNYEAQ. With 3 bases removed from V and 5 bases from J, the gap between germline ends came to 28 bases. The CDR3 loop spans 19 amino acids. The chain's CDR3 is CASSFRGWGRERVGTEAFF. CDR3 sequence (DNA): TGTGCCAGCAGCTTCAGAGGATGGGGCAGGGAAAGGGTTGGAACTGAAGCTTTCTTT.

This clonotype was seen a few times. This sequence joins TRBV15 and TRBJ2-7; a possible D gene is TRBD2 (5 bases). The CDR3 is made up of 15 amino acids. Deletions cut 0 bases from V and 7 bases from J, with 16 bases between. The germline CDR1 and CDR2 sequences are LNHNV and YYDKDF (reference sequence). CDR3 DNA sequence: TGTGCCACCAGCAGAGATAGGAGCGGAGCTGGGGAGCAGTACTTC. This gives the protein CATSRDRSGAGEQYF.

V is TRBV6-2 or TRBV6-3 and J is TRBJ1-5; TRBD1 matches 8 bases. The CDR3 consists of 14 residues. The germline V gene has CDR1 MNHEY and CDR2 SVGEGT. J lost 7 bases, V lost 6 bases, and 8 bases had no gene match. In DNA form, the CDR3 reads TGTGCCAGCAGCATAACAGGGGGAAGCCAGCCCCAGCATTTT. This translates into CASSITGGSQPQHF.

There are many counts of this clonotype. V usage is TRBV5-1 and J usage is TRBJ2-1; no clear D gene. Germline assignment: CDR1 SGHRS and CDR2 YFSETQ. This CDR3 has 13 residues. V lost 0 bases and J lost 6, with 7 bases in between. Here the CDR3 reads CASSLVGSNEQFF. The CDR3 DNA follows: TGCGCCAGCAGCTTGGTGGGTAGCAATGAGCAGTTCTTC.

The gene calls are TRBV20-1 and TRBJ2-7, with D possibly being TRBD1 (7 bases). V lost 4 bases to trimming and J lost 1 base, with 20 bases between them. Germline CDR1 is DFQATT and CDR2 is SNEGSKA (reference sequence). This CDR3 has 16 amino acids. This CDR3 is CSAKDNRGLPSYEQYF. The CDR3 region has the DNA TGCAGTGCTAAAGACAACAGGGGACTCCCTTCCTACGAGCAGTACTTC.

This clonotype was seen more than once but under ten times. V is TRBV20-1 and J is TRBJ2-3; the match to TRBD1 covers 7 bases. CDR3 size: 13 residues. Germline V gene data show CDR1 as DFQATT and CDR2 as SNEGSKA (reference sequence). V lost 6 bases, J lost 4 bases, and 7 bases stayed unmatched. The CDR3 bases are TGCAGTGCACCCACAGGGGTGGCAGATACGCAGTATTTT. It specifies CSAPTGVADTQYF.

The chain combines TRBV19 with TRBJ2-7; D remains ambiguous. The germline gives CDR1 LNHDA, CDR2 SQIVND (reference sequence). CDR3 length: 15 amino acids. The V end lost 3 bases, the J end lost 3 bases, and 15 bases lay between the germline ends. The CDR3 reads CASSINSGRYYEQYF. For the CDR3, the DNA is TGTGCCAGTAGTATTAATTCAGGACGTTACTACGAGCAGTACTTC.

This clonotype appeared a few times. The chain carries TRBV7-3 and TRBJ2-1; D assignment may be TRBD1 or TRBD2 (6 bases each). This CDR3 region has 14 residues. V was pared by 5 bases and J by 4 bases, with 12 bases between. Germline assignment: CDR1 SGHTA and CDR2 FQGTGA. The CDR3 reads CASSARGRYNEQFF. CDR3 bases: TGTGCCAGCAGCGCTCGGGGGCGGTACAATGAGCAGTTCTTC.

This clonotype was counted only a few times. The chain carries TRBV6-5 and TRBJ1-3; D remains ambiguous. The CDR3 is 18 amino acids. V was trimmed by 0 bases and J by 4 bases, leaving 19 bases between them. In germline, CDR1 is MNHEY, CDR2 SVGAGI. The CDR3 here is CASSYSDRQTGGGNTIYF. The DNA of the CDR3 is TGTGCCAGCAGTTACTCGGACCGACAAACTGGCGGCGGAAACACCATATATTTT.

This clonotype was recorded a few times. The rearrangement links TRBV10-3 to TRBJ2-3; D is unclear. CDR1 ENHRY and CDR2 SYGVKD come from the germline V gene. The CDR3 sequence is 14 residues long. V dropped 0 bases and J dropped 8 bases, with 12 bases sitting between them. CDR3 nucleotides: TGTGCCATCAGTGAGTCCCAGACTTCTGGTACGCAGTATTTT. Translated: CAISESQTSGTQYF.

This clonotype was picked up a small number of times. The DNA of the CDR3 is TGTGCCAGCAGTGAAGCCCCGGGCATGATTTCCAATGAGCAGTTCTTC. Translation gives CASSEAPGMISNEQFF. The chain has TRBV2 and TRBJ2-1, with D unresolved. Between the trimmed V and J ends, which lost 0 bases and 6 bases, there was a span of 15 bases. The CDR3 runs to 16 residues. Germline assignment: CDR1 SNHLY and CDR2 FYNNEI.

In this sample, this clonotype turned up a few times. The J gene is TRBJ2-7, the V gene TRBV4-1; the match to TRBD1 covers 9 bases. The CDR3 length is 16 residues. The V gene's germline CDR1 is MGHRA and CDR2 YSYEKL. J gave up 3 bases and V 2 bases, and 8 bases lay outside the gene matches. CDR3 in amino acids: CASSQPSGTGLYEQYF. The CDR3 region has the DNA TGCGCCAGCAGCCAACCCTCCGGGACAGGGCTCTACGAGCAGTACTTC.

This clonotype has just one count. The junction departs from germline at one end; a sequencing error may be responsible. This rearrangement joins TRBV5-1 to TRBJ2-5; D ambiguous. The CDR3 has 13 residues. Germline values: CDR1 SGHRS, CDR2 YFSETQ. The CDR3 loop is CARSFGVIETQYF. The CDR3 region has the DNA TGCGCCAGGAGCTTCGGTGTCATTGAGACCCAGTACTTC.

This clonotype has only a few counts. This chain uses TRBV25-1 with TRBJ2-1, with 8 bases that match TRBD1. The V gene's germline CDR1 is MGHDK and CDR2 SYGVNS. V lost 7 bases, J lost 8 bases, and 10 bases stayed unmatched. The CDR3 contains 14 residues. The CDR3 here is CASTGQARSDEQFF. The CDR3 DNA follows: TGTGCCAGCACGGGACAGGCGAGGAGCGATGAGCAGTTCTTC.

This clonotype was seen only a few times. The rearrangement links TRBV3-1 to TRBJ1-2; D is undetermined. Trimming removed 2 bases from V and 5 bases from J, with 9 bases in between. This CDR3 has 13 residues. Per germline, CDR1 LGHDT and CDR2 YNNKEL (reference sequence). The CDR3: CASSQKLGYGYTF. CDR3 DNA: TGTGCCAGCAGCCAAAAGCTGGGTTATGGCTACACCTTC.

V and J are TRBV4-1 and TRBJ2-1, with TRBD2 matching over 9 bases. The CDR3 runs 14 residues. V lost 5 bases and J lost 10; bases outside the gene matches: 9. Germline CDR1 MGHRA, CDR2 YSYEKL. As DNA, the CDR3 is TGCGCCAGCAGCGGCCTAGCGGGACGGTTGGAGCAGTTCTTC. Protein product: CASSGLAGRLEQFF.

This rearrangement joins TRBV5-1 to TRBJ2-3, with no clear D. The CDR3 is 12 residues long. V shed 4 bases and J shed 2 bases, with 5 bases lying between them. In germline, CDR1 is SGHRS, CDR2 YFSETQ. DNA for the CDR3: TGCGCCAGCAGCACCATCACAGATACGCAGTATTTT. Translation gives CASSTITDTQYF.

There are many counts of this clonotype. V and J are TRBV5-1 and TRBJ2-4, with 9 bases fitting TRBD2. Germline values: CDR1 SGHRS, CDR2 YFSETQ. This CDR3 has 15 residues. J gave up 5 bases and V 7 bases, and 10 bases lay outside the gene matches. Written as DNA, the CDR3 is TGCGCCAGCCAAAGAGCTAGCGGGAACGAAAACATTCAGTACTTC. It codes for CASQRASGNENIQYF.

This clonotype was picked up many times. The J gene is TRBJ2-7, the V gene TRBV13; TRBD2 matches 10 bases. Germline CDR1 PRHDT, CDR2 FYEKMQ (reference sequence). V gave up 5 bases and J gave up 6 bases; unmatched junction bases: 7. The length of the CDR3 is 14 residues. In nucleotides, the CDR3 is TGTGCCAGCAGCCCCCTAGCGGGAGTATTCGAGCAGTACTTC. Protein: CASSPLAGVFEQYF.

This clonotype has only a few counts. The genes are TRBV9 and TRBJ2-3; the D is unclear. This CDR3 is 12 amino acids long. V shed 0 bases and J shed 4 bases, with 3 bases lying between them. Per the germline V gene, CDR1 is SGDLS and CDR2 is YYNGEE. The CDR3 sequence: CASSVVSDTQYF. The CDR3, as DNA: TGTGCCAGCAGCGTAGTCTCAGATACGCAGTATTTT.

This clonotype was seen only a few times. The genes are TRBV15 and TRBJ2-5, with unresolved D. The CDR3 has 13 amino acids. Germline V CDR1 and CDR2: LNHNV, YYDKDF (reference sequence). V shed 6 bases and J shed 2 bases, with 10 bases lying between them. The CDR3 DNA reads TGTGCCACCAGGGATTACTTGCAAGAGACCCAGTACTTC. Its translation is CATRDYLQETQYF.